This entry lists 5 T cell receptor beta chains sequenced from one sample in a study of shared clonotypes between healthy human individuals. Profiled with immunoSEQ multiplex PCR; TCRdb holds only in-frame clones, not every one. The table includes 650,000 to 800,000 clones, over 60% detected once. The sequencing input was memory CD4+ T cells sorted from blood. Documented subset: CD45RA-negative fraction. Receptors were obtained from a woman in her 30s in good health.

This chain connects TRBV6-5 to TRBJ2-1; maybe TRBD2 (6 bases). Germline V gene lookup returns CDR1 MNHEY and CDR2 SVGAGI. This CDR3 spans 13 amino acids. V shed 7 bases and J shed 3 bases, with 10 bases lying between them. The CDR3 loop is CASTPGVYNEQFF. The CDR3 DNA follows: TGTGCCAGCACGCCGGGAGTCTACAATGAGCAGTTCTTC.

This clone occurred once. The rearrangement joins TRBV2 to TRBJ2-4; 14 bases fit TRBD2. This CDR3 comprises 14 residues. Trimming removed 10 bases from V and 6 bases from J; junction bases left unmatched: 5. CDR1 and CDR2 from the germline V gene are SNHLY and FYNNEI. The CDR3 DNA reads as TGTGCCATAAGGGGACTAGCGGGAGTAAACATTCAGTACTTC. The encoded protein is CAIRGLAGVNIQYF. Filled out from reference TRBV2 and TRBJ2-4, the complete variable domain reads EPEVTQTPSHQVTQMGQEVILRCVPISNHLYFYWYRQILGQKVEFLVSFYNNEISEKSEIFDDQFSVERPDGSNFTLKIRSTKLEDSAMYFCAIRGLAGVNIQYFGAGTRLSVL.

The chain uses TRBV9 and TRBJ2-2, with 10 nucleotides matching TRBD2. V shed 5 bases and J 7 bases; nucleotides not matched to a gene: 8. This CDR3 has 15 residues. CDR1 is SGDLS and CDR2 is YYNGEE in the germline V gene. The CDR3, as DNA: TGTGCCAGCAGACAACTAGCGGGAAATTACGGGGAGCTGTTTTTT. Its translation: CASRQLAGNYGELFF.

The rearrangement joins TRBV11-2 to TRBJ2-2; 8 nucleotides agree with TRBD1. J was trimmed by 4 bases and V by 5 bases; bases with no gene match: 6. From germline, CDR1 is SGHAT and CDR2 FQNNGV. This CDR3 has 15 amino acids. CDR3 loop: CASSPDRVRTGELFF. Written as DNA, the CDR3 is TGTGCCAGCAGCCCGGACAGGGTTCGCACCGGGGAGCTGTTTTTT.

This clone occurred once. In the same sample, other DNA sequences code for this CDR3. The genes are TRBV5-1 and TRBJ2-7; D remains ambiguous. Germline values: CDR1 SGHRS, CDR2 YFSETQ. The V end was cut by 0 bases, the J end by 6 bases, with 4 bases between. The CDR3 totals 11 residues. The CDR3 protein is CASSLAGEQYF. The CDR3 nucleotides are TGCGCCAGCAGCTTGGCAGGCGAGCAGTACTTC.